This T cell receptor (beta chain) was captured in a study of response to subunit inactivated influenza vaccine. TCRdb reprocessed the RT-PCR reads with MiXCR, giving one entry per CDR3 protein. This sample has 400,000 to 550,000 distinct CDR3 sequences, with 25% found just once. Sequencing was performed on CD4+ T cells sorted from PBMCs, taken 5 to 6 days after vaccination. The sequence came from a man in his forties or fifties who received an inactivated influenza vaccine.

CDR3 DNA: TGCAGTGCTAGAAGAGATTGGGGGACTAGCGGGAGGCCGAGCTCCTACGAGCAGTACTTC. As protein: CSARRDWGTSGRPSSYEQYF. The chain has TRBV20-1 and TRBJ2-7, with TRBD2 matching over 15 bases. Germline CDR1 is DFQATT and CDR2 is SNEGSKA (reference sequence). CDR3 length: 20 residues. Trimming cost V 2 bases and J 0 bases; bases outside gene matches: 14.